Below are 27 T cell receptor beta chains sequenced from a single sample in a study of CD8+ T cells in alopecia areata (dated by TCRdb to the late 2010s). To prepare the library, the immunoSEQ multiplex PCR assay was applied. RNA was extracted from all samples and reverse transcribed into cDNA as template for TCR sequencing. TCRdb took over this immuneACCESS table, retaining in-frame rearrangements with V and J assigned. Such tables are incomplete; in checked studies, under half of the missing clones stem from an unresolved V gene, and the remainder is unexplained. Present in this sample are 64,000 or so clones, 40% to 55% of which were seen just once. The ten largest make up roughly 21% of the sample. The meaning of the sample's treatment or condition label: oral pan-JAK inhibitor, 5-10 mg twice daily. This specimen was CD8+ T cells sorted from blood, taken between weeks 36 and 40, from a patient treated with tofacitinib. These receptors were taken from a human donor with alopecia areata.

The gene calls are TRBV29-1 and TRBJ2-2, with TRBD2 identical over 9 bases. The trim removed 3 bases at V and 6 bases at J, leaving 2 bases unmatched. Germline assignment: CDR1 SQVTM and CDR2 ANQGSEA. This CDR3 region has 13 residues. CDR3 bases: TGCAGCGTTGAGCGGGGGGGCGCCGGGGAGCTGTTTTTT. Residues: CSVERGGAGELFF.

This clone was counted a few times. V is TRBV23-1 and J is TRBJ2-2; 7 nucleotides line up with TRBD1. TRBV23-1 qualifies as an ORF whose function is uncertain. CDR3 length equals 16 residues. The V and J ends lost 6 bases and 1 base, in that order; junction bases with no gene match: 8. Here the CDR3 DNA reads TGCGCCAGCAGACCTACCCGGACAGGGAACACCGGGGAGCTGTTTTTT. Protein product: CASRPTRTGNTGELFF.

The V call is TRBV5-8, the J call TRBJ2-5; TRBD2 agrees at 10 bases. V shed 1 base, J shed 6 bases, and the junction held 6 bases outside the gene matches. Germline CDR1 is SGHTS and CDR2 is YDEGEE. CDR3 length: 15 amino acids. CDR3 DNA: TGTGCCAGCAGCTTGAGAACTAGCGGGACGAAGACCCAGTACTTC. It translates to CASSLRTSGTKTQYF.

This clone was seen only a few times. The genes are TRBV27 and TRBJ2-7; D possibly corresponds to TRBD2 (7 bases). Deletions cut 4 bases from V and 9 bases from J, with 22 bases between. The CDR3 runs to 15 residues. Germline assignment: CDR1 MNHEY and CDR2 SMNVEV (reference sequence). The CDR3 DNA sequence: TGTGCCAGCAGTTCCTACGAAGGGGGAGGGCCTGGGCAGTACTTC. Its protein is CASSSYEGGGPGQYF.

V is TRBV29-1 and J is TRBJ1-5, with TRBD1 matching 9 bases. CDR3 length: 13 amino acids. CDR1 SQVTM and CDR2 ANQGSEA come from the germline V gene. V shed 6 bases and J 2 bases; nucleotides not matched to a gene: 2. This chain's CDR3 is CSVWTGGNQPQHF. The CDR3 DNA reads as TGCAGCGTCTGGACAGGGGGCAATCAGCCCCAGCATTTT.

The V gene is TRBV5-1, the J gene TRBJ2-1; D is unclear. The germline gives CDR1 SGHRS, CDR2 YFSETQ. The length of the CDR3 is 12 residues. V dropped 3 bases and J dropped 5 bases, with 6 bases sitting between them. CDR3 DNA: TGCGCCAGCAGCTACCGGGACAATGAGCAGTTCTTC. Amino acid sequence: CASSYRDNEQFF.

The rearrangement links TRBV30 to TRBJ2-1, with D tentatively TRBD1 (5 bases). The germline CDR1 and CDR2 sequences are GTSNPN and SVGIG (reference sequence). The V end lost 0 bases, the J end lost 5 bases, and 8 bases lay between the germline ends. CDR3 length: 13 amino acids. CDR3 bases: TGTGCCTGGAGTGTAAGACAGAACAATGAGCAGTTCTTC. Amino acid sequence: CAWSVRQNNEQFF.

The V gene is TRBV4-1, the J gene TRBJ2-5; no clear D gene. V was pared by 1 base and J by 4 bases, with 10 bases between. Germline assignment: CDR1 MGHRA and CDR2 YSYEKL. CDR3 size: 14 residues. In DNA form, the CDR3 reads TGCGCCAGCAGCCAAGTAGTATTGGGAGAGACCCAGTACTTC. Its protein product is CASSQVVLGETQYF.

This clone was picked up a small number of times. This chain joins TRBV6-5 and TRBJ2-7; 7 bases agree with TRBD1. The J segment lost 6 bases and the V segment lost 4 bases, leaving 9 bases of the junction unmatched. The CDR3 runs to 14 residues. The germline CDR1 and CDR2 sequences are MNHEY and SVGAGI. The CDR3 coding sequence is TGTGCCAGCAGTTTAGGGGACAGCCGCTTCGAGCAGTACTTC. Its translation is CASSLGDSRFEQYF.

The chain is built from TRBV2 and TRBJ2-7, with a weak D call TRBD1 (6 bases). CDR1 and CDR2 from the germline V gene are SNHLY and FYNNEI. The ends were cut back, 11 bases at V and 3 bases at J, with 14 bases in the middle. CDR3 length equals 12 residues. The CDR3: CAWKGVSYEQYF. In nucleotides, the CDR3 is TGTGCCTGGAAGGGGGTCAGCTACGAGCAGTACTTC.

This clone was seen once. J is TRBJ1-3 and V is TRBV29-1; 7 positions match TRBD1. Trimming at V came to 0 bases and at J to 4 bases, leaving 6 bases not matched to a gene. The CDR3 is made up of 15 amino acids. CDR1 is SQVTM and CDR2 is ANQGSEA in the germline V gene. The CDR3 bases are TGCAGCGTTGAAGACCCGACAGGGAGCGGAAACACCATATATTTT. It is translated as CSVEDPTGSGNTIYF.

This rearrangement joins TRBV27 to TRBJ2-6; D possibly corresponds to TRBD2 (5 bases). Germline values: CDR1 MNHEY, CDR2 SMNVEV (reference sequence). Trimming stripped 8 bases from V and 0 bases from J, with 20 bases between. This CDR3 spans 18 amino acids. CDR3 DNA: TGTGCCAGCGGACTTGCGTACAGAGTCACCTCTGGGGCCAACGTCCTGACTTTC. Its translation is CASGLAYRVTSGANVLTF.

The V gene is TRBV30, the J gene TRBJ2-7, with D tentatively TRBD2 (5 bases). The germline V and J ends were trimmed by 6 bases and 2 bases, with 8 bases remaining between them. The CDR3 totals 11 residues. Germline lookup yields CDR1 GTSNPN and CDR2 SVGIG (reference sequence). The chain's CDR3 is CACRTPYEQYF. The CDR3 region has the DNA TGTGCCTGTCGGACTCCCTACGAGCAGTACTTC. The full variable domain, completed using reference TRBV30 and TRBJ2-7, is SQTIHQWPATLVQPVGSPLSLECTVEGTSNPNLYWYRQAAGRGLQLLFYSVGIGQISSEVPQNLSASRPQDRQFILSSKKLLLSDSGFYLCACRTPYEQYFGPGTRLTVT.

This chain connects TRBV9 to TRBJ1-5, with TRBD1 as a possible D gene (5 bases). V was trimmed by 0 bases and J by 5 bases, leaving 18 bases between them. The CDR3 covers 17 residues. Germline CDR1 is SGDLS and CDR2 is YYNGEE. CDR3 nucleotide sequence: TGTGCCAGCAGCGTAGGGGGAATGGCGGACACCGATCAGCCCCAGCATTTT. Protein sequence: CASSVGGMADTDQPQHF.

The genes are TRBV28 and TRBJ1-5; D remains ambiguous. The ends were cut back, 4 bases at V and 0 bases at J, with 13 bases in the middle. This CDR3 has 16 amino acids. Germline V lookup: CDR1 MDHEN, CDR2 SYDVKM. CDR3 sequence (DNA): TGTGCCAGCAGTTGGGCTGCCGGTGATAGCAATCAGCCCCAGCATTTT. Its translation is CASSWAAGDSNQPQHF.

The chain recombines TRBV28 with TRBJ2-1; 10 bases line up with TRBD2. The CDR3 is 16 amino acids. J lost 2 bases, V lost 6 bases, and 7 bases had no gene match. Germline loops: CDR1 MDHEN, CDR2 SYDVKM. Here the CDR3 DNA reads TGTGCCAGCAGCCCGCTAGCGGGAGTGACCTACAATGAGCAGTTCTTC. Translated, it gives CASSPLAGVTYNEQFF.

V is TRBV27 and J is TRBJ2-5, with 9 bases matching TRBD2. Germline trimming cut 2 bases from V and 4 bases from J; bases unmatched to any gene: 5. CDR1 is MNHEY and CDR2 is SMNVEV in the germline V gene (reference sequence). This CDR3 region has 15 residues. The CDR3 spells CASSLDGGRAETQYF. DNA of the CDR3: TGTGCCAGCAGTTTAGATGGCGGGAGGGCAGAGACCCAGTACTTC.

V usage is TRBV30 and J usage is TRBJ2-3; D not certain. CDR3 length: 13 amino acids. The V gene lost 4 bases and the J gene lost 4 bases, with 12 bases spanning the gap. Germline loops: CDR1 GTSNPN, CDR2 SVGIG (reference sequence). CDR3 amino acids: CAWTPTDADTQYF. DNA for the CDR3: TGTGCCTGGACCCCGACCGACGCAGATACGCAGTATTTT.

The rearrangement uses TRBV9 and TRBJ2-7; D may correspond to TRBD1 or TRBD2 (5 bases each). Trimming cost V 4 bases and J 3 bases, with 14 bases left between them. Germline V gene data show CDR1 as SGDLS and CDR2 as YYNGEE. The CDR3 covers 14 residues. The CDR3 nucleotides read TGTGCCAGCAGCCTCTCCGGGACGGACTACGAGCAGTACTTC. The encoded protein is CASSLSGTDYEQYF.

The chain recombines TRBV7-3 with TRBJ1-2; D possibly corresponds to TRBD1 (6 bases). Germline CDR1 SGHTA, CDR2 FQGTGA. The CDR3 length is 12 residues. V dropped 3 bases and J dropped 10 bases, with 12 bases sitting between them. CDR3 DNA sequence: TGTGCCAGCAGCTTTCGACAGGTCATCTACACCTTC. As protein: CASSFRQVIYTF. Variable domain in full (rest from reference TRBV7-3 and TRBJ1-2): GAGVSQTPSNKVTEKGKYVELRCDPISGHTALYWYRQSLGQGPEFLIYFQGTGAADDSGLPNDRFFAVRPEGSVSTLKIQRTERGDSAVYLCASSFRQVIYTFGSGTRLTVV.

This clone was detected only a few times. The chain combines TRBV29-1 with TRBJ1-2; D gene unclear. Germline loops: CDR1 SQVTM, CDR2 ANQGSEA. V was cut by 4 bases and J by 3 bases, with 6 bases left in between. The CDR3 is 11 residues long. CDR3 in DNA: TGCAGCGTTGGGAGGGACTATGGCTACACCTTC. This codes for CSVGRDYGYTF.

This clone was counted between two and nine times. This chain links TRBV30 with TRBJ2-1; D not resolved. The CDR3 loop spans 12 amino acids. The V gene lost 2 bases and the J gene lost 8 bases, with 10 bases spanning the gap. Germline CDR1 is GTSNPN and CDR2 is SVGIG (reference sequence). The CDR3 coding sequence is TGTGCCTGGAGTTCCTTAGCTTATGAGCAGTTCTTC. Translation: CAWSSLAYEQFF.

V gene TRBV4-2 combines with J gene TRBJ2-1, with a weak D call TRBD2 (6 bases). V gave up 0 bases and J gave up 6 bases, with 15 bases separating them. Germline V gives CDR1 LGHNA, CDR2 YNFKEQ. CDR3 length: 16 residues. The DNA for the CDR3 is TGTGCCAGCAGCCAAGATGTAGGACTAACCGGCAATGAGCAGTTCTTC. It is translated as CASSQDVGLTGNEQFF.

V usage is TRBV30 and J usage is TRBJ1-2; D is unresolved. V was clipped by 4 bases and J by 8 bases, with 29 bases between them. The CDR3 spans 17 residues. CDR1 and CDR2 from the germline V gene are GTSNPN and SVGIG (reference sequence). CDR3 coding DNA: TGTGCCTGGATCCGAACCCCGAGGACTGCCCTAGGCGACGGCTACACCTTC. Its translation: CAWIRTPRTALGDGYTF.

A few counts support this clone. V usage is TRBV27 and J usage is TRBJ2-7; TRBD1 aligns across 7 bases. V shed 3 bases, J shed 6 bases, and the junction held 11 bases outside the gene matches. CDR1 is MNHEY, CDR2 SMNVEV, per germline (reference sequence). The CDR3 sequence is 15 residues long. The CDR3 protein is CASSLTGTLRVEQYF. CDR3 sequence (DNA): TGTGCCAGCAGTTTGACAGGGACCCTCAGGGTCGAGCAGTACTTC.

In nucleotides, the CDR3 is TGTGCCAGCTCTGACGAGGGGGGGTACTACGAGCAGTACTTC. Translation: CASSDEGGYYEQYF. The chain recombines TRBV18 with TRBJ2-7; D perhaps matches TRBD2 (7 bases). V was pared by 6 bases and J by 3 bases, with 15 bases between. This CDR3 has 14 amino acids. Germline CDR1 reads KGHSH; CDR2 reads LQKENI.

This clone was observed a handful of times. This chain joins TRBV4-2 and TRBJ2-5; the D gene is possibly TRBD1 (5 bases). This CDR3 spans 19 amino acids. V was clipped by 2 bases and J by 2 bases, with 24 bases between them. Germline-derived CDR1 and CDR2 are LGHNA and YNFKEQ. DNA for the CDR3: TGTGCCAGCAGCCAACAGGGCCATGGTGCGCGGTGGGATCAAGAGACCCAGTACTTC. Translation gives CASSQQGHGARWDQETQYF.